One TCR beta chain is described in this entry. This entry comes from a study of T cell responses to AZD1222 COVID-19 vaccine. The J segment lost 4 bases and the V segment lost 7 bases, leaving 3 bases of the junction unmatched. The CDR3 covers 12 residues. Germline V lookup: CDR1 MDHEN, CDR2 SYDVKM. Sequencing was performed with immunoSEQ multiplex PCR; in TCRdb, only in-frame clones are kept and a portion is missing. The data show roughly 120,000 clones, roughly nine tenths seen once. The chain joins TRBV28 to TRBJ2-7; 8 bases map to TRBD1. The sequence was obtained from an adult in good health. The sample consisted of peripheral blood, taken on day 0 of AZD1222 vaccination. CDR3 DNA: TGTGCCAGCACTACAGGGGGGTACGAGCAGTACTTC. Translated, it gives CASTTGGYEQYF.